A selection of T cell receptor beta chains follows, all from one sample in a study of cytomegalovirus exposure and HLA in healthy donors. Sequencing used immunoSEQ multiplex PCR; TCRdb keeps in-frame clones, though not all of them. The sample contains about 150,000 clones, about four fifths of which appear only once. The source material was PBMCs. These receptors came from a human donor in good health. CDR3s include the opening cysteine and the closing phenylalanine or tryptophan. D genes are given only for firm matches. The size field is filled for only some rows; it gives once, few, many or a size class.

few	TRBV6-6	TRBD1	TRBJ2-7	CASLAGTGWHEQYF	TGTGCCAGCCTCGCCGGGACAGGGTGGCACGAGCAGTACTTC
NA	TRBV27	NA	TRBJ2-7	CASSGAVNSYEQYF	TGTGCCAGCAGTGGGGCAGTCAACTCCTACGAGCAGTACTTC
NA	TRBV28	TRBD1	TRBJ1-2	CASSLYRGHGYPF	TGTGCCAGCAGTTTATACAGGGGACACGGCTACCCCTTC
NA	TRBV10-3	TRBD1	TRBJ1-5	CAISFDREDQPQHF	TGTGCCATCAGCTTTGACAGGGAGGATCAGCCCCAGCATTTT
NA	TRBV5-8	TRBD1	TRBJ1-2	CASSLAGTASNYGYTF	TGTGCCAGCAGCTTGGCCGGGACAGCGTCTAACTATGGCTACACCTTC
NA	TRBV5-1	TRBD2	TRBJ2-3	CASSFRGFQNGRAVEDTQYF	TGCGCCAGCAGCTTTCGGGGGTTTCAAAACGGGAGGGCCGTGGAAGATACGCAGTATTTT
few	TRBV5-8	TRBD1	TRBJ1-5	CASSLVTGTGVEQPQHF	TGTGCCAGCAGCCTCGTAACCGGGACAGGGGTTGAACAGCCCCAGCATTTT
NA	TRBV10-1	TRBD1	TRBJ1-3	CASSERPGQGTSGNTIYF	TGCGCCAGCAGTGAAAGACCGGGACAGGGGACCTCTGGAAACACCATATATTTT
NA	TRBV7-9	TRBD1	TRBJ1-2	CASRGQGRGGYTF	TGTGCCAGCAGAGGACAGGGTCGGGGTGGCTACACCTTC
NA	TRBV11-2	NA	TRBJ1-1	CASSLGFTGMNTEAFF	TGTGCCAGCAGCTTAGGGTTCACAGGGATGAACACTGAAGCTTTCTTT
NA	TRBV19	NA	TRBJ2-7	CAQEDSPPYEQYF	TGTGCCCAGGAGGACAGTCCTCCCTACGAGCAGTACTTC
NA	TRBV27	TRBD1	TRBJ1-5	CASSPLTGTVDSSSNQPQHF	TGTGCCAGCAGTCCCTTGACCGGGACAGTTGATTCTTCTAGCAATCAGCCCCAGCATTTT
NA	TRBV4-3	NA	TRBJ1-5	CASSQDSRQPQHF	TGCGCCAGCAGCCAAGACAGTCGTCAGCCCCAGCATTTT
once	TRBV19	NA	TRBJ1-1	CASSRTANTEAFF	TGTGCCAGTAGTCGCACAGCAAACACTGAAGCTTTCTTT
few	TRBV5-1	TRBD2	TRBJ2-2	CASSAGLANTGELFF	TGCGCCAGCAGCGCGGGACTAGCGAACACCGGGGAGCTGTTTTTT
NA	TRBV28	NA	TRBJ2-7	CASTRAVGTYEQYF	TGTGCCAGCACCAGGGCCGTCGGAACCTACGAGCAGTACTTC
NA	TRBV7-9	NA	TRBJ2-7	CASSSSSRSYEQYF	TGTGCCAGCAGCTCCTCGTCGAGGTCCTACGAGCAGTACTTC
NA	TRBV19	NA	TRBJ1-1	CASTGGGLFMNTEAFF	TGTGCCAGCACCGGTGGCGGACTCTTCATGAACACTGAAGCTTTCTTT